Included here is one TCR beta chain sequence, with context. Its antigen is as yet unknown. TCRdb analysed the RACE reads with MiXCR anew, one entry per CDR3 protein. This table holds approximately 32,000 distinct CDR3 sequences, approximately 12% found once. As to time point: pre-sensitization, week 0. The treatment was: therapeutic diphenylcyclopropenone sensitization with weekly scalp DPC. Total RNA was extracted from unfractionated whole blood. Trimming pared 4 bases from V and 6 bases from J, leaving 9 bases between. The CDR3 runs 11 residues. Germline CDR1 is SQVTM and CDR2 is ANQGSEA. The data stem from a study of human T cells and chemical hapten exposure. Turning to the study itself: Slight volume differences across pooled libraries mainly accounted for varying per-sample TCR yields.

Study-level findings and limits: The number of TCRs above 1 in 1000 frequency did not change after DPC sensitization.

V and J are TRBV29-1 and TRBJ1-2; D gene uncertain. This receptor was obtained from a woman in her 40s with alopecia areata. Some clones in this sample may be carry-over from other donors' samples. The sample in question was whole blood, obtained in connection with sensitization to the hapten diphenylcyclopropenone (DPC). CDR3 in DNA: TGCAGCGTTGTAGTCGGCAATGGCTACACCTTC. Translation: CSVVVGNGYTF. Supplemented by reference TRBV29-1 and TRBJ1-2, the full variable domain reads SAVISQKPSRDICQRGTSLTIQCQVDSQVTMMFWYRQQPGQSLTLIATANQGSEATYESGFVIDKFPISRPNLTFSTLTVSNMSPEDSSIYLCSVVVGNGYTFGSGTRLTVV.